The source of this T cell receptor beta chain is a study of T cells after posttransplantation cyclophosphamide. Points from the study as a whole: Recipient CMV seropositivity and CMV reactivation strongly tracked TRB clonality.

As regards this clone: Its specificity is not known.

Germline V gene sequence: CDR1 SGDLS, CDR2 YYNGEE. Trimming removed 3 bases at V and 6 bases at J, with 18 bases between. This CDR3 comprises 15 residues. TCRdb's copy holds only in-frame clones and misses some; the assay was immunoSEQ multiplex PCR. The sample includes about 11,000 clones, around four fifths of them seen just once. A marrow graft followed busulfan-fludarabine conditioning, with cyclophosphamide on days +3 and +4. The receptor's source is a female patient aged 50-60 years who received an allogeneic stem cell transplant from a related donor, was CMV-positive, and had no GVHD. The T cells may come from the graft donor. Sample: PBMCs, taken approximately 1,800 days after allogeneic stem cell transplant with posttransplant cyclophosphamide. This chain connects TRBV9 to TRBJ1-2, with D perhaps TRBD1 (6 bases). Here the CDR3 DNA reads TGTGCCAGCAGCGGGGGACGGGGGGGCCGGGATGGCTACACCTTC. It encodes CASSGGRGGRDGYTF.